The clone carrying this T cell receptor beta chain was detected only once. The antigen is undetermined. This PCR relied on a set of 60 Vbeta primers and 13 Jbeta primers. Clones were read by immunoSEQ multiplex PCR, and TCRdb kept only the in-frame ones, dropping some. This table has about 94,000 clones, 76% appearing once. The data originate from a study of cytomegalovirus exposure and HLA in healthy donors. This CDR3 contains 19 residues. From germline, CDR1 is SGHVS and CDR2 FNYEAQ. V gave up 0 bases and J gave up 3 bases, with 20 bases separating them. Healthy bone marrow donors made up the cohort. Notes on the study in general: One cluster of highly shared sequence variants probably arose as a sequencing artifact. Cytomegalovirus association was listed for approximately 150 TCR beta chains. Sequencing depth roughly uniform across donors was assumed in presence/absence analyses.

Material: PBMCs. The receptor was derived from a male donor in good health and CMV-seronegative. This chain uses TRBV7-6 with TRBJ2-2; perhaps TRBD2 as D (7 bases). The CDR3: CASSLAGGGLVFYTGELFF. The CDR3, as DNA: TGTGCCAGCAGCTTAGCGGGGGGGGGCCTTGTTTTTTACACCGGGGAGCTGTTTTTT.